The 28 T cell receptor beta chains below all came from one sample that was sequenced in a study of T-cell memory formation after mild COVID-19. TCRdb reanalysed the 5' RACE reads using MiXCR and keeps one entry per CDR3 protein. Of fewer than 250,000 distinct CDR3 sequences in the sample, 15% were seen once. What was sequenced was PBMCs or a T cell subset sorted from them (not recorded which). The source of these receptors is an adult woman who had mild COVID-19 (a few samples of this study predate the infection). Cell type and time point are not known.

V gene TRBV27 combines with J gene TRBJ2-1, with 10 bases aligning to TRBD2. The V segment lost 8 bases and the J segment 7 bases; nucleotides outside the gene matches: 11. The length of the CDR3 is 15 residues. Germline lookup yields CDR1 MNHEY and CDR2 SMNVEV (reference sequence). DNA of the CDR3: TGTGCCAGCGGCGAGAGACTAGCGGGTGTGAATGAGCAGTTCTTC. As protein: CASGERLAGVNEQFF.

This chain links TRBV4-2 with TRBJ2-3; D uncertain. V lost 1 base and J 3 bases, leaving 14 bases between the germline ends. Germline values: CDR1 LGHNA, CDR2 YNFKEQ. CDR3 length equals 16 residues. CDR3 nucleotide sequence: TGTGCCAGCAGCCAAGTAGCTTTGTCCCGTACAGATACGCAGTATTTT. It codes for CASSQVALSRTDTQYF.

A few counts support this clonotype. The CDR3 loop reads CASSIQRMSTEAFF. CDR3 nucleotide sequence: TGTGCCAGCAGCATACAGAGGATGAGCACTGAAGCTTTCTTT. V is TRBV7-8 and J is TRBJ1-1; no clear D. The length of the CDR3 is 14 residues. V lost 5 bases, J lost 4 bases, and 14 bases lay in between. From germline, CDR1 is SGHVS and CDR2 FQNEAQ. Drawing the rest from reference TRBV7-8 and TRBJ1-1, the complete variable domain is GAGVSQSPRYKVAKRGQDVALRCDPISGHVSLFWYQQALGQGPEFLTYFQNEAQLDKSGLPSDRFFAERPEGSVSTLKIQRTQQEDSAVYLCASSIQRMSTEAFFGQGTRLTVV.

The gene calls are TRBV5-1 and TRBJ1-6; D not certain. The germline gives CDR1 SGHRS, CDR2 YFSETQ. The V end was cut by 5 bases, the J end by 6 bases, with 9 bases between. The CDR3 totals 13 residues. CDR3 sequence reads: CASRRVVNSPLHF. DNA for the CDR3: TGCGCCAGCAGAAGGGTGGTTAATTCACCCCTCCACTTT.

This clonotype was counted only a few times. This CDR3 reads CASSYSYGGSGYTF. CDR3 coding DNA: TGTGCCAGCAGTTACTCGTACGGAGGGTCTGGCTACACCTTC. The rearrangement uses TRBV6-5 and TRBJ1-2; D unclear. Germline V gene lookup returns CDR1 MNHEY and CDR2 SVGAGI. This CDR3 is 14 amino acids long. V lost 0 bases and J lost 7, with 12 bases in between.

This clonotype is a singleton in its sample. This could be a read error, since a much larger clone is one nucleotide away. V is TRBV29-1 and J is TRBJ1-1, with no clear D. The germline V gene encodes CDR1 SQVTM and CDR2 ANQGSEA. Trimming stripped 7 bases from V and 4 bases from J, with 16 bases between. The CDR3 covers 13 residues. CDR3 in amino acids: CSAWDAEGTEAFF. In nucleotides, the CDR3 is TGCAGCGCGTGGGATGCCGAGGGCACTGAAGCTTTCTTT.

In its sample, this clonotype was seen a few times. This chain joins TRBV27 and TRBJ1-3, with a possible D match to TRBD1 (6 bases). CDR1 MNHEY and CDR2 SMNVEV come from the germline V gene (reference sequence). V gave up 6 bases and J gave up 4 bases, with 13 bases separating them. The CDR3 is 14 residues long. CDR3 nucleotide sequence: TGTGCCAGCAGCCGAACAGGGCCGGGAAACACCATATATTTT. Protein: CASSRTGPGNTIYF.

This chain joins TRBV5-1 and TRBJ2-1; 7 positions agree with TRBD1. The length of the CDR3 is 15 residues. Per germline, CDR1 SGHRS and CDR2 YFSETQ. The V segment lost 3 bases and the J segment 2 bases; nucleotides outside the gene matches: 5. The CDR3 sequence: CASSYDRVPYNEQFF. The DNA of the CDR3 is TGCGCCAGCAGCTATGACAGGGTTCCCTACAATGAGCAGTTCTTC.

This chain uses TRBV6-2 or TRBV6-3 with TRBJ1-5; 10 nucleotides agree with TRBD1. In germline, CDR1 is MNHEY, CDR2 SVGEGT. The CDR3 has 16 residues. V shed 6 bases, J shed 0 bases, and the junction held 5 bases outside the gene matches. This CDR3 is CASSPGQGYSNQPQHF. CDR3 DNA: TGTGCCAGCAGCCCGGGACAGGGGTATAGCAATCAGCCCCAGCATTTT.

This clonotype was found many times. The V and J genes are TRBV27 and TRBJ2-2, with D perhaps matching TRBD1 or TRBD2 (6 bases each). The germline V gene encodes CDR1 MNHEY and CDR2 SMNVEV (reference sequence). The germline V and J ends were trimmed by 8 bases and 5 bases, with 18 bases remaining between them. The CDR3 has 15 amino acids. Here the CDR3 DNA reads TGTGCCAGCCGCCGGGGGCGGGGCGCGACCGGGGAGCTGTTTTTT. Its protein product is CASRRGRGATGELFF.

The chain has TRBV5-1 and TRBJ2-6; maybe TRBD2 (6 bases). The V gene lost 1 base and the J gene lost 0 bases, with 17 bases spanning the gap. The germline gives CDR1 SGHRS, CDR2 YFSETQ. This CDR3 is 19 amino acids long. CDR3 nucleotides: TGCGCCAGCAGCTTGAGGCCGCAGGGACTTAGCTCTGGGGCCAACGTCCTGACTTTC. Encoded protein: CASSLRPQGLSSGANVLTF. The complete variable domain, with remaining parts taken from reference TRBV5-1 and TRBJ2-6, reads KAGVTQTPRYLIKTRGQQVTLSCSPISGHRSVSWYQQTPGQGLQFLFEYFSETQRNKGNFPGRFSGRQFSNSRSEMNVSTLELGDSALYLCASSLRPQGLSSGANVLTFGAGSRLTVL.

The sample holds a few counts of this clonotype. The V and J genes are TRBV5-1 and TRBJ2-2; TRBD1 agrees at 7 bases. Germline assignment: CDR1 SGHRS and CDR2 YFSETQ. With 4 bases clipped from V and 7 bases from J, the junction kept 7 bases outside the gene matches. The CDR3 is 14 amino acids. In DNA, the CDR3 is TGCGCCAGCAGCACCGACAGGGAATACGGGGAGCTGTTTTTT. This translates into CASSTDREYGELFF.

In its sample, this clonotype was seen many times. V gene TRBV6-5 combines with J gene TRBJ1-1; a weak D match, TRBD1 (5 bases). Deletions cut 2 bases from V and 3 bases from J, with 10 bases between. Germline CDR1 is MNHEY and CDR2 is SVGAGI. This CDR3 spans 14 amino acids. The CDR3 here is CASSYAGEYTEAFF. CDR3 DNA sequence: TGTGCCAGCAGTTACGCGGGGGAGTACACTGAAGCTTTCTTT.

Only a few counts were recorded for this clonotype. The chain links TRBV20-1 to TRBJ1-1; TRBD1 might be the D (5 bases). Germline V gene data show CDR1 as DFQATT and CDR2 as SNEGSKA (reference sequence). Deletions cut 5 bases from V and 4 bases from J, with 8 bases between. The CDR3 is 11 amino acids. The CDR3 DNA sequence: TGCAGTGCTTGGGGACGCACTGAAGCTTTCTTT. Translated, it gives CSAWGRTEAFF.

This clonotype was seen more than once but under ten times. The rearrangement uses TRBV20-1 and TRBJ1-1; D might be TRBD1 (6 bases). The germline V and J ends were trimmed by 0 bases and 1 base, with 15 bases remaining between them. CDR1 and CDR2 (germline): DFQATT, SNEGSKA (reference sequence). The CDR3 runs 16 residues. The CDR3 loop reads CSARDWTVSKNTEAFF. CDR3 sequence (DNA): TGCAGTGCTAGAGATTGGACAGTAAGTAAGAACACTGAAGCTTTCTTT.

This clonotype was detected a few times. This chain uses TRBV7-6 with TRBJ2-7; 10 bases are a match to TRBD1. V shed 6 bases, J shed 6 bases, and the junction held 8 bases outside the gene matches. The CDR3 sequence is 14 residues long. Germline V gene lookup returns CDR1 SGHVS and CDR2 FNYEAQ. This CDR3 is CASSASGQGFEQYF. CDR3 sequence (DNA): TGTGCCAGCAGTGCCTCGGGACAGGGGTTCGAGCAGTACTTC.

This rearrangement joins TRBV5-6 to TRBJ2-1; D call uncertain. V was clipped by 4 bases and J by 4 bases, with 21 bases between them. This CDR3 is built from 17 residues. The germline gives CDR1 SGHDT, CDR2 YYEEEE. Written as DNA, the CDR3 is TGTGCCAGCAGCCCGAAGATTGGCGAATGGGCTTACAATGAGCAGTTCTTC. It encodes CASSPKIGEWAYNEQFF.

Only a few counts were recorded for this clonotype. CDR3 sequence reads: CASRRGGTYGYTF. The CDR3 nucleotides are TGTGCCAGCAGGCGAGGTGGAACCTATGGCTACACCTTC. The chain recombines TRBV27 with TRBJ1-2; no definite D call. Germline V gene sequence: CDR1 MNHEY, CDR2 SMNVEV (reference sequence). Trimming stripped 6 bases from V and 4 bases from J, with 12 bases between. There are 13 residues in the CDR3.

The V and J genes are TRBV5-4 and TRBJ2-1; 8 positions agree with TRBD2. CDR3 size: 16 residues. The J segment lost 7 bases and the V segment lost 4 bases, leaving 13 bases of the junction unmatched. Germline-derived CDR1 and CDR2 are SGHNT and YYREEE (reference sequence). CDR3 coding DNA: TGTGCCAGCAGCGGCGCCGGGACTAGTCCGATTAATGAGCAGTTCTTC. Translating it yields CASSGAGTSPINEQFF.

This clonotype was seen a few times. V usage is TRBV5-1 and J usage is TRBJ2-3, with TRBD2 as a possible D gene (6 bases). Trimming removed 1 base from V and 2 bases from J, with 14 bases in between. This CDR3 has 16 residues. Germline V gene sequence: CDR1 SGHRS, CDR2 YFSETQ. CDR3 loop: CASSLSGTRTTDTQYF. The CDR3 nucleotides are TGCGCCAGCAGCTTGAGTGGGACTCGCACCACAGATACGCAGTATTTT.

The chain joins TRBV6-5 to TRBJ2-5, with D tentatively TRBD2 (5 bases). In germline, CDR1 is MNHEY, CDR2 SVGAGI. The CDR3 runs to 12 residues. The V gene lost 6 bases and the J gene lost 3 bases, with 8 bases spanning the gap. Written as DNA, the CDR3 is TGTGCCAGCAGCACTAGGGAAGAGACCCAGTACTTC. Translation: CASSTREETQYF.

Notes on this clonotype: A read error may produce the germline difference seen at one junction end. The rearrangement uses TRBV6-1 and TRBJ1-5; D not resolved. The V gene's germline CDR1 is MNHNS and CDR2 SASEGT. The CDR3 is 14 amino acids. CDR3 sequence: CASSANSRNKPQHF. In DNA form, the CDR3 reads TGTGCCAGCAGTGCCAACAGTCGCAATAAGCCCCAGCATTTT.

This clonotype came up a few times. CDR3 amino acids: CASSVWTGEPDTQYF. The CDR3 nucleotides read TGTGCCAGCAGCGTATGGACAGGGGAGCCAGATACGCAGTATTTT. The rearrangement joins TRBV9 to TRBJ2-3; 9 positions match TRBD1. Per germline, CDR1 SGDLS and CDR2 YYNGEE. Losses at the gene ends were 1 base for V and 4 bases for J; bases not matched to a gene: 4. The CDR3 runs 15 residues.

This clonotype was seen only a few times. The V gene is TRBV14, the J gene TRBJ1-1; D is unclear. The V end was cut by 4 bases, the J end by 1 base, with 7 bases between. Germline assignment: CDR1 SGHDN and CDR2 FVKESK. The CDR3 sequence is 13 residues long. The CDR3 DNA reads TGTGCCAGCAGCCGGTCTGAGAACACTGAAGCTTTCTTT. Protein: CASSRSENTEAFF.

This sequence joins TRBV12-3 or TRBV12-4 and TRBJ2-1; 13 bases map to TRBD2. The CDR3 length is 15 residues. Losses at the gene ends were 1 base for V and 6 bases for J; bases not matched to a gene: 0. The CDR3 is CASSLGTSGGNEQFF. Here the CDR3 DNA reads TGTGCCAGCAGTTTAGGGACTAGCGGGGGCAATGAGCAGTTCTTC.

The V call is TRBV5-4, the J call TRBJ2-2, with D perhaps being TRBD1 or TRBD2 (5 bases each). With 6 bases removed from V and 1 base from J, the gap between germline ends came to 13 bases. The length of the CDR3 is 15 residues. CDR1 and CDR2 from the germline V gene are SGHNT and YYREEE (reference sequence). CDR3 sequence: CASTLGTVNTGELFF. The CDR3 DNA reads TGTGCCAGCACCCTCGGGACGGTGAACACCGGGGAGCTGTTTTTT.

This clonotype was detected ten times or more. The genes are TRBV20-1 and TRBJ2-5; TRBD1 might be the D (6 bases). Germline lookup yields CDR1 DFQATT and CDR2 SNEGSKA (reference sequence). CDR3 size: 12 residues. Trimming left V 5 bases short and J 4 bases short, with 11 bases between. The CDR3 region is CSADKGVETQYF. The DNA for the CDR3 is TGCAGTGCTGATAAGGGGGTAGAGACCCAGTACTTC.

The table lists this clonotype with a few counts. The CDR3 is CASSETGELFF. The CDR3, as DNA: TGTGCCAGCAGTGAAACCGGGGAGCTGTTTTTT. The gene calls are TRBV25-1 and TRBJ2-2; D gene ambiguous. The CDR3 sequence is 11 residues long. The V end lost 2 bases, the J end lost 5 bases, and 0 bases lay between the germline ends. In germline, CDR1 is MGHDK, CDR2 SYGVNS.